One sample yielded the 9 T cell receptor beta chains listed below, sequenced in a study of T cell responses to AZD1222 COVID-19 vaccine. Clones were read by immunoSEQ multiplex PCR, and TCRdb kept only the in-frame ones, dropping some. The repertoire holds approximately 100,000 clones, roughly 89% seen once, with less than 4% in the top ten. The source was peripheral blood, collected on day 0 of AZD1222 vaccination. These receptor sequences come from an adult in good health.

The V gene is TRBV6-5, the J gene TRBJ1-2; TRBD1 aligns across 8 bases. In germline, CDR1 is MNHEY, CDR2 SVGAGI. CDR3 length equals 13 residues. V was pared by 6 bases and J by 6 bases, with 6 bases of the junction left unmatched. CDR3 DNA sequence: TGTGCCAGCAGGAACAGGGGGAGTGATGGCTACACCTTC. This codes for CASRNRGSDGYTF.

The chain is built from TRBV6-5 and TRBJ2-5; 11 bases agree with TRBD2. The CDR3 covers 14 residues. V shed 6 bases, J shed 0 bases, and the junction held 0 bases outside the gene matches. Germline V lookup: CDR1 MNHEY, CDR2 SVGAGI. The DNA for the CDR3 is TGTGCCAGCAGGGGACTAGCGGACCAAGAGACCCAGTACTTC. Translating gives CASRGLADQETQYF.

CDR3 in amino acids: CASSTDTLNTEAFF. CDR3 bases: TGTGCCAGCAGCACCGACACCCTGAACACTGAAGCTTTCTTT. V gene TRBV7-3 combines with J gene TRBJ1-1; D is ambiguous. CDR1 is SGHTA, CDR2 FQGTGA, per germline. This CDR3 comprises 14 residues. Trimming removed 5 bases from V and 0 bases from J, with 10 bases in between.

J is TRBJ1-1 and V is TRBV5-4; TRBD1 aligns across 7 bases. The CDR3 length is 16 residues. Germline V gene lookup returns CDR1 SGHNT and CDR2 YYREEE (reference sequence). The trim removed 4 bases at V and 0 bases at J, leaving 9 bases unmatched. In nucleotides, the CDR3 is TGTGCCAGCAGCCTGAGAGGGGGCCCCATGAACACTGAAGCTTTCTTT. Translating gives CASSLRGGPMNTEAFF.

The chain has TRBV18 and TRBJ1-6; TRBD1 is a possible D gene (5 bases). The CDR3 sequence is 14 residues long. Germline V gene lookup returns CDR1 KGHSH and CDR2 LQKENI. The V end was cut by 3 bases, the J end by 8 bases, with 11 bases between. For the CDR3, the DNA is TGTGCCAGCTCACCCGGGGCCTTAGATTCACCCCTCCACTTT. It specifies CASSPGALDSPLHF.

This chain links TRBV4-1 with TRBJ1-2; 7 bases fit TRBD1. Trimming took 1 base from V and 6 from J; bases not matched to a gene: 8. This CDR3 contains 15 residues. Germline-derived CDR1 and CDR2 are MGHRA and YSYEKL. The CDR3 reads CASSQATSGGDGYTF. The CDR3 bases are TGCGCCAGCAGCCAAGCTACGTCAGGGGGGGATGGCTACACCTTC.

V is TRBV7-9 and J is TRBJ1-2, with 7 bases aligning to TRBD1. The CDR3 runs 16 residues. Germline-derived CDR1 and CDR2 are SEHNR and FQNEAQ (reference sequence). V lost 0 bases to trimming and J lost 5 bases; unmatched junction nucleotides: 9. DNA for the CDR3: TGTGCCAGCAGCTTAGCGAGAGGAGGGACAGATTATGGCTACACCTTC. Translation: CASSLARGGTDYGYTF. The full variable domain, in which reference TRBV7-9 and TRBJ1-2 provide the parts outside the CDR3, is DTGVSQNPRHKITKRGQNVTFRCDPISEHNRLYWYRQTLGQGPEFLTYFQNEAQLEKSRLLSDRFSAERPKGSFSTLEIQRTEQGDSAMYLCASSLARGGTDYGYTFGSGTRLTVV.

This chain uses TRBV6-1 with TRBJ1-1; 8 bases fit TRBD1. This CDR3 is 17 amino acids long. CDR1 is MNHNS and CDR2 is SASEGT in the germline V gene. With 2 bases clipped from V and 6 bases from J, the junction kept 14 bases outside the gene matches. The CDR3 coding sequence is TGTGCCAGCAGTGAACTGACAGGGGCCCCCTCCAGGCCTGAAGCTTTCTTT. Its protein product is CASSELTGAPSRPEAFF.

V gene TRBV24-1 combines with J gene TRBJ2-3; D is unresolved. CDR1 and CDR2 from the germline V gene are KGHDR and SFDVKD. The CDR3 is made up of 14 amino acids. Deletions cut 4 bases from V and 0 bases from J, with 7 bases between. CDR3 bases: TGTGCCACCAGTGACCCCGTGAGCACAGATACGCAGTATTTT. It translates to CATSDPVSTDTQYF.